The clone carrying this T cell receptor (beta chain) has ten or more counts. Antigen: not known. The sample originates from a study of identifying expanded T cells in peripheral blood. Study outcomes and limitations: Technical replicates showed around 1.2 changed clones; around two weeks around 15; four weeks 19. Across healthy donors, higher total template counts meant significantly greater roughly 2-week count variance.

Method: immunoSEQ multiplex PCR; TCRdb's copy keeps in-frame clones and lacks some. The repertoire holds about 90,000 clones, with roughly 90% as singletons. In germline, CDR1 is LNHDA, CDR2 SQIVND (reference sequence). This CDR3 comprises 13 residues. Trimming stripped 5 bases from V and 1 base from J, with 8 bases between. The origin of this receptor is a person aged 18 to 75 in good health. What was sequenced was blood. The gene calls are TRBV19 and TRBJ1-2, with D maybe TRBD1 (6 bases). The CDR3: CASSRDNNYGYTF. The CDR3 coding sequence is TGTGCCAGTAGTCGGGACAATAACTATGGCTACACCTTC.